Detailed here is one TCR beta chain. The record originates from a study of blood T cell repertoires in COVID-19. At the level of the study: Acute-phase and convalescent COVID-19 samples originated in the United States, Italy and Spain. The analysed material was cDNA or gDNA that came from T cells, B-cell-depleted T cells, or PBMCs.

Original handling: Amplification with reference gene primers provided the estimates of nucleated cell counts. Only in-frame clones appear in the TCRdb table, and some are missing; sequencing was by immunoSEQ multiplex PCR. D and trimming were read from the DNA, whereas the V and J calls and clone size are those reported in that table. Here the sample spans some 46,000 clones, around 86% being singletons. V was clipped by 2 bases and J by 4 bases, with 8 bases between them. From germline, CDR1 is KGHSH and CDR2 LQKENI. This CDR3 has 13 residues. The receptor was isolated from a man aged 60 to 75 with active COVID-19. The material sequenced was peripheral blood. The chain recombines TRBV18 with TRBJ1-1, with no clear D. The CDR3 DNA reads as TGTGCCAGCTCACCAAGAGGGTTCACTGAAGCTTTCTTT. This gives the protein CASSPRGFTEAFF.